The clone carrying this TCR beta chain was seen only once. The antigen is unknown. The entry originates in a study of neoadjuvant anti-PD-1 for oral cavity cancer. Regarding the study as a whole: Higher pretreatment blood Treg/Th17 ratios correlated with higher pretreatment blood and lower post-treatment tumor TCRbeta clonality.

Blood libraries mostly used around 510 ng genomic DNA, six replicates each. Produced via immunoSEQ multiplex PCR; TCRdb's table is partial and in-frame only. The sample yields almost 7,000 clones, about 74% seen once. Germline CDR1 is MGHDK and CDR2 is SYGVNS. Deletions cut 2 bases from V and 8 bases from J, with 12 bases between. The CDR3 is 13 residues long. The TCR comes from a person aged 40 to 85 with oral cavity squamous cell carcinoma. The starting material was PBMCs, obtained before nivolumab (anti-PD-1) treatment. The chain joins TRBV25-1 to TRBJ1-2; D ambiguous. CDR3 region: CASSENMGRGYTF. DNA of the CDR3: TGTGCCAGCAGTGAAAACATGGGAAGGGGCTACACCTTC.